This passage covers 29 T cell receptor beta chains from one sample sequenced in a study of blood T cell repertoires in COVID-19. Data came from immunoSEQ multiplex PCR; TCRdb stores just in-frame clones and leaves some out. This table has hundreds of thousands of clones, about 87% appearing once. Sequenced input: peripheral blood. The receptors were sampled from a woman between 55 and 75 years old with COVID-19, enrolled during active disease.

About this clone: The same CDR3 also results from other DNA sequences found in this sample. The chain uses TRBV5-1 and TRBJ1-2; 7 bases map to TRBD1. This CDR3 comprises 13 residues. CDR1 is SGHRS, CDR2 YFSETQ, per germline. The J segment lost 8 bases and the V segment lost 0 bases, leaving 4 bases of the junction unmatched. CDR3 protein: CASSLGQGEGYTF. The CDR3 coding sequence is TGCGCCAGCAGCTTGGGACAGGGAGAAGGCTACACCTTC. The full variable domain, completed using reference TRBV5-1 and TRBJ1-2, is KAGVTQTPRYLIKTRGQQVTLSCSPISGHRSVSWYQQTPGQGLQFLFEYFSETQRNKGNFPGRFSGRQFSNSRSEMNVSTLELGDSALYLCASSLGQGEGYTFGSGTRLTVV.

V and J are TRBV6-5 and TRBJ1-2; D might be TRBD1 (5 bases). CDR1 and CDR2 from the germline V gene are MNHEY and SVGAGI. V lost 5 bases and J 4 bases, leaving 17 bases between the germline ends. The CDR3 has 15 residues. This CDR3 reads CASSPTDSWGYGYTF. The CDR3 coding sequence is TGTGCCAGCAGTCCCACCGACAGCTGGGGCTATGGCTACACCTTC.

V and J are TRBV11-2 and TRBJ2-3; D is ambiguous. Germline V gene lookup returns CDR1 SGHAT and CDR2 FQNNGV. The CDR3 is 14 amino acids. Trimming took off 3 bases at V and 4 bases at J, with 11 bases between the two ends. The CDR3 DNA reads TGTGCCAGCAGCTTTTTCGTAGTCCCAGATACGCAGTATTTT. Its translation: CASSFFVVPDTQYF. The complete variable domain, with remaining parts taken from reference TRBV11-2 and TRBJ2-3, reads EAGVAQSPRYKIIEKRQSVAFWCNPISGHATLYWYQQILGQGPKLLIQFQNNGVVDDSQLPKDRFSAERLKGVDSTLKIQPAKLEDSAVYLCASSFFVVPDTQYFGPGTRLTVL.

CDR3 in DNA: TGCGCCAGCAGCTTCCTGGACTTATCAGAGACCCAGTACTTC. The encoded protein is CASSFLDLSETQYF. This chain links TRBV5-1 with TRBJ2-5; D possibly corresponds to TRBD2 (5 bases). Germline CDR1 is SGHRS and CDR2 is YFSETQ. V dropped 2 bases and J dropped 4 bases, with 12 bases sitting between them. The CDR3 contains 14 residues.

This clone was detected once. Other nucleotide sequences from this sample produce the same CDR3. V usage is TRBV19 and J usage is TRBJ2-3; no definite D call. Trimming pared 3 bases from V and 3 bases from J, leaving 4 bases between. This CDR3 comprises 12 residues. Germline CDR1 reads LNHDA; CDR2 reads SQIVND (reference sequence). The CDR3 loop reads CASSIGTDTQYF. In DNA form, the CDR3 reads TGTGCCAGTAGTATCGGGACAGATACGCAGTATTTT.

This rearrangement joins TRBV6-5 to TRBJ1-2; TRBD1 agrees at 7 bases. This CDR3 has 15 residues. Germline CDR1 and CDR2: MNHEY and SVGAGI. J was trimmed by 4 bases and V by 10 bases; bases with no gene match: 15. The CDR3 sequence is CATTYTGEVGYGYTF. The CDR3 nucleotides are TGTGCCACCACGTATACAGGGGAAGTAGGCTATGGCTACACCTTC.

The chain joins TRBV11-2 to TRBJ1-6; D is uncertain. The V and J ends lost 1 base and 10 bases respectively, with 14 bases between them. This CDR3 has 15 residues. Per germline, CDR1 SGHAT and CDR2 FQNNGV. CDR3 DNA: TGTGCCAGCAGCTTAGTTATAGGCGGGGAGTCACCCCTCCACTTT. Encoded protein: CASSLVIGGESPLHF.

This clone was picked up a small number of times. The V gene is TRBV5-1, the J gene TRBJ1-6; 9 positions match TRBD1. Germline-derived CDR1 and CDR2 are SGHRS and YFSETQ. This CDR3 contains 16 residues. The V segment lost 4 bases and the J segment 10 bases; nucleotides outside the gene matches: 12. CDR3: CASSGTGTGKRSPLHF. The DNA for the CDR3 is TGCGCCAGCAGCGGAACCGGGACAGGGAAAAGGTCACCCCTCCACTTT.

This chain links TRBV5-1 with TRBJ2-2, with TRBD2 as a possible D gene (7 bases). CDR1 and CDR2 from the germline V gene are SGHRS and YFSETQ. Trimming cost V 4 bases and J 1 base, with 17 bases left between them. The CDR3 runs to 17 residues. CDR3 sequence reads: CASSPPGGGQNTGELFF. The CDR3, as DNA: TGCGCCAGCAGCCCCCCTGGCGGGGGACAGAACACCGGGGAGCTGTTTTTT.

This chain connects TRBV27 to TRBJ2-7, with 8 bases fitting TRBD1. This CDR3 contains 13 residues. The junction had 6 bases not matched to a gene; V was cut back by 5 bases and J by 6 bases. Germline values: CDR1 MNHEY, CDR2 SMNVEV (reference sequence). The CDR3 DNA reads TGTGCCAGCAGTAGGACAGGGCGAATCGAGCAGTACTTC. It translates to CASSRTGRIEQYF.

This clone was seen only a few times. The rearrangement links TRBV5-8 to TRBJ2-7; D perhaps matches TRBD1 (5 bases). Trimming removed 4 bases at V and 2 bases at J, with 10 bases between. Germline loops: CDR1 SGHTS, CDR2 YDEGEE. The CDR3 consists of 13 residues. The CDR3 spells CASSTWGTYEQYF. Here the CDR3 DNA reads TGTGCCAGCAGCACGTGGGGCACCTACGAGCAGTACTTC.

The V and J genes are TRBV28 and TRBJ2-7; 9 nucleotides line up with TRBD1. The V gene's germline CDR1 is MDHEN and CDR2 SYDVKM. The trim removed 4 bases at V and 4 bases at J, leaving 11 bases unmatched. The CDR3 is 16 amino acids. CDR3 protein: CASSSPAGQGFYEQYF. CDR3 DNA sequence: TGTGCCAGCAGTTCACCGGCGGGACAGGGATTTTACGAGCAGTACTTC.

The gene calls are TRBV30 and TRBJ2-5, with D hard to call. Germline CDR1 is GTSNPN and CDR2 is SVGIG (reference sequence). The CDR3 runs 12 residues. V lost 7 bases and J lost 3, with 12 bases in between. Here the CDR3 reads CASDLRKETQYF. In DNA, the CDR3 is TGTGCCTCCGATCTCAGAAAAGAGACCCAGTACTTC.

This chain uses TRBV5-1 with TRBJ1-1; D remains unclear. With 7 bases removed from V and 3 bases from J, the gap between germline ends came to 16 bases. Germline CDR1 and CDR2: SGHRS and YFSETQ. The CDR3 totals 14 residues. CDR3 DNA sequence: TGCGCCAGCGCCAGGTTGGACTGGGACACTGAAGCTTTCTTT. It yields the protein CASARLDWDTEAFF.

The chain recombines TRBV6-5 with TRBJ1-1; the match to TRBD1 covers 7 bases. The germline V gene encodes CDR1 MNHEY and CDR2 SVGAGI. There are 14 residues in the CDR3. Trimming removed 8 bases from V and 0 bases from J; junction bases left unmatched: 6. Written as DNA, the CDR3 is TGTGCCAGCCTACGACAGGGACTGAACACTGAAGCTTTCTTT. The encoded protein is CASLRQGLNTEAFF.

The CDR3 loop is CATRNTGSATGELFF. The DNA for the CDR3 is TGTGCCACCAGAAATACAGGGTCTGCCACCGGGGAGCTGTTTTTT. The J gene is TRBJ2-2, the V gene TRBV24-1; possibly TRBD1 for D (6 bases). V shed 7 bases and J shed 4 bases, with 15 bases lying between them. The CDR3 is 15 amino acids. Germline CDR1 and CDR2: KGHDR and SFDVKD.

The gene calls are TRBV7-9 and TRBJ1-3; the match to TRBD1 covers 8 bases. Germline assignment: CDR1 SEHNR and CDR2 FQNEAQ (reference sequence). CDR3 length: 16 amino acids. V lost 0 bases and J lost 2; bases outside the gene matches: 3. The CDR3 DNA follows: TGTGCCAGCAGCTTAGCGGCAGGGGGCGCTGGAAACACCATATATTTT. It yields the protein CASSLAAGGAGNTIYF.

With respect to this clone: This could be a read error, since a much larger clone is one nucleotide away. Other DNA sequences in the same sample also yield this CDR3. The genes are TRBV6-2 or TRBV6-3 and TRBJ1-1; D possibly corresponds to TRBD1 (6 bases). Trimming left V 4 bases short and J 2 bases short, with 8 bases between. Per the germline V gene, CDR1 is MNHEY and CDR2 is SVGEGT. The CDR3 has 13 amino acids. The CDR3 bases are TGTGCCAGCAGTTTAGGGGGAAACACTGAAGCTTTCTTT. It encodes CASSLGGNTEAFF.

This chain joins TRBV5-8 and TRBJ1-1, with TRBD1 identical over 8 bases. With 5 bases clipped from V and 2 bases from J, the junction kept 11 bases outside the gene matches. Germline V CDR1 and CDR2: SGHTS, YDEGEE. The CDR3 is 16 amino acids. Here the CDR3 reads CASSHRDRRRNTEAFF. In DNA form, the CDR3 reads TGTGCCAGCAGTCACCGGGACAGGCGACGAAACACTGAAGCTTTCTTT.

To note about this clone: Other nucleotide sequences from this sample produce the same CDR3. The V call is TRBV3-1 (or the pseudogene TRBV3-2), the J call TRBJ1-1; 7 positions agree with TRBD1. The germline gives CDR1 LGHDT, CDR2 YNNKEL (reference sequence). Unmatched junction bases numbered 5, after V lost 5 bases and J lost 5 bases. The CDR3 is 13 residues long. The CDR3 DNA sequence: TGTGCCAGCAGCTTGACAGGGTATACTGAAGCTTTCTTT. It translates to CASSLTGYTEAFF.

The chain carries TRBV7-8 and TRBJ2-1; TRBD2 is a possible D gene (5 bases). The CDR3 has 15 residues. Germline V gives CDR1 SGHVS, CDR2 FQNEAQ. V lost 5 bases and J 5 bases, leaving 16 bases between the germline ends. The CDR3 DNA reads TGTGCCAGCAGCCCGGACTTGATGCCGAACAATGAGCAGTTCTTC. Residues: CASSPDLMPNNEQFF.

In DNA, the CDR3 is TGTGCCAGCAGCTTGGCGGGGAAAAACAGGGGAGGTTATGGCTACACCTTC. Protein sequence: CASSLAGKNRGGYGYTF. This chain connects TRBV5-6 to TRBJ1-2; 7 nucleotides agree with TRBD1. The CDR3 is made up of 17 amino acids. Germline lookup yields CDR1 SGHDT and CDR2 YYEEEE. Germline trimming cut 0 bases from V and 5 bases from J; bases unmatched to any gene: 13.

The rearrangement links TRBV6-1 to TRBJ2-7, with 10 bases identical to TRBD2. In germline, CDR1 is MNHNS, CDR2 SASEGT. The J segment lost 2 bases and the V segment lost 4 bases, leaving 5 bases of the junction unmatched. This CDR3 comprises 15 residues. The CDR3 region has the DNA TGTGCCAGCAGTGGAGCGGGGGGGGGACCCTACGAGCAGTACTTC. Residues: CASSGAGGGPYEQYF.

V and J are TRBV10-3 and TRBJ1-2; the D is unclear. Germline CDR1 ENHRY, CDR2 SYGVKD. Trimming pared 10 bases from V and 4 bases from J, leaving 19 bases between. The CDR3 runs 14 residues. This chain's CDR3 is CATHAEADTYGYTF. The CDR3 nucleotides read TGTGCCACCCACGCGGAGGCGGATACCTATGGCTACACCTTC.

The V gene is TRBV24-1, the J gene TRBJ1-2, with TRBD1 matching over 8 bases. The trim removed 3 bases at V and 8 bases at J, leaving 13 bases unmatched. Per germline, CDR1 KGHDR and CDR2 SFDVKD. CDR3 length: 16 amino acids. The CDR3 spells CATSDRTDRVRCGYTF. DNA of the CDR3: TGTGCCACCAGTGATAGAACGGACAGGGTGCGATGCGGCTACACCTTC.

The chain is built from TRBV4-1 and TRBJ2-2, with D unresolved. This CDR3 has 14 residues. V was clipped by 1 base and J by 8 bases, with 11 bases between them. CDR1 is MGHRA and CDR2 is YSYEKL in the germline V gene. CDR3 residues: CASSQVTIPGELFF. The CDR3 region has the DNA TGCGCCAGCAGCCAAGTTACAATCCCTGGGGAGCTGTTTTTT.

The V gene is TRBV3-1 (or the pseudogene TRBV3-2), the J gene TRBJ2-3, with D uncertain. Germline-derived CDR1 and CDR2 are LGHDT and YNNKEL (reference sequence). Between the trimmed V and J ends, which lost 4 bases and 0 bases, there was a span of 5 bases. This CDR3 region has 13 residues. CDR3 sequence reads: CASSRASTDTQYF. The CDR3 coding sequence is TGTGCCAGCAGCCGCGCTAGCACAGATACGCAGTATTTT.

The rearrangement links TRBV3-1 (or the pseudogene TRBV3-2) to TRBJ1-2; the D gene is possibly TRBD1 (6 bases). V lost 4 bases, J lost 2 bases, and 17 bases lay in between. The germline CDR1 and CDR2 sequences are LGHDT and YNNKEL (reference sequence). CDR3 length: 16 residues. CDR3 loop: CASSPLAGASNYGYTF. The CDR3 DNA reads as TGTGCCAGCAGCCCACTCGCAGGGGCGTCAAACTATGGCTACACCTTC.

This sequence joins TRBV30 and TRBJ1-6; D unclear. This CDR3 comprises 19 residues. Between the trimmed V and J ends, which lost 2 bases and 0 bases, there was a span of 20 bases. Germline V gene sequence: CDR1 GTSNPN, CDR2 SVGIG (reference sequence). The CDR3 loop reads CAWSSWRARDSSYNSPLHF. CDR3 DNA sequence: TGTGCCTGGAGTTCTTGGAGGGCTAGGGATAGCTCCTATAATTCACCCCTCCACTTT. Looking up the rest from reference TRBV30 and TRBJ1-6 gives the full variable domain: SQTIHQWPATLVQPVGSPLSLECTVEGTSNPNLYWYRQAAGRGLQLLFYSVGIGQISSEVPQNLSASRPQDRQFILSSKKLLLSDSGFYLCAWSSWRARDSSYNSPLHFGNGTRLTVT.